A single sample is the source of the 14 T cell receptor beta chains below, sequenced in a study of T cell therapy after organ transplantation. Profiling relied on immunoSEQ multiplex PCR, and the TCRdb table lists in-frame clones only, not all of them. The repertoire has about 18,000 clones, roughly four fifths of them found once; the top ten carry roughly a tenth. Time point given: 4-8 weeks after completion of therapy. These receptors have no identified antigens. Here the sequenced sample was CD8+ T cells from blood, taken after autologous CMV-specific T cell therapy. These receptors were obtained from a human patient who had received a solid organ transplant and had CMV disease. Part of the T cell pool may stem from the graft donor.

This clone was picked up one time. The chain is built from TRBV2 and TRBJ2-1; D is unclear. Trimming cost V 2 bases and J 5 bases, with 13 bases left between them. This CDR3 is built from 15 residues. CDR1 is SNHLY and CDR2 is FYNNEI in the germline V gene. The CDR3 reads CASSERLASDNEQFF. CDR3 nucleotides: TGTGCCAGCAGTGAACGGTTGGCCAGTGACAATGAGCAGTTCTTC.

The V call is TRBV5-1, the J call TRBJ2-1; TRBD2 aligns across 7 bases. The V gene end was trimmed by 4 bases and the J gene end by 4 bases; junction bases not matched to a gene: 5. Germline V gene lookup returns CDR1 SGHRS and CDR2 YFSETQ. This CDR3 has 14 amino acids. The CDR3 spells CASSLGTTYNEQFF. DNA of the CDR3: TGCGCCAGCAGCCTGGGGACTACATACAATGAGCAGTTCTTC.

In DNA form, the CDR3 reads TGTGCCAGCAGCTCGTCGCTAGCGAACGAGCAGTTCTTC. Translated: CASSSSLANEQFF. The rearrangement links TRBV28 to TRBJ2-1; the D gene is possibly TRBD2 (6 bases). The V and J ends lost 6 bases and 10 bases respectively, with 16 bases between them. Germline CDR1 is MDHEN and CDR2 is SYDVKM. This CDR3 spans 13 amino acids.

CDR3 region: CASSEVSGELFF. The CDR3 DNA reads as TGTGCCAGCAGTGAAGTATCCGGGGAGCTGTTTTTT. The rearrangement uses TRBV2 and TRBJ2-2, with D unclear. Looked up from germline, CDR1 is SNHLY and CDR2 is FYNNEI. Between the trimmed V and J ends, which lost 1 base and 6 bases, there was a span of 3 bases. The CDR3 totals 12 residues.

The chain recombines TRBV13 with TRBJ2-1, with 7 bases aligning to TRBD2. CDR3 size: 15 residues. V shed 5 bases, J shed 0 bases, and the junction held 4 bases outside the gene matches. CDR1 is PRHDT, CDR2 FYEKMQ, per germline (reference sequence). CDR3 loop: CASSPGRSSYNEQFF. The CDR3 coding sequence is TGTGCCAGCAGCCCCGGGAGGAGCTCCTACAATGAGCAGTTCTTC.

This clone was recorded once. The CDR3 is CASSADTTFKGEKLFF. Written as DNA, the CDR3 is TGTGCCAGCAGTGCCGATACAACCTTCAAGGGTGAAAAACTGTTTTTT. The V gene is TRBV6-6, the J gene TRBJ1-4; no definite D call. CDR3 length: 16 amino acids. The germline V gene encodes CDR1 MNHNY and CDR2 SVGAGI (reference sequence). The V and J ends lost 5 bases and 7 bases respectively, with 20 bases between them.

The chain joins TRBV5-6 to TRBJ2-7; TRBD2 matches at 11 bases. Germline lookup yields CDR1 SGHDT and CDR2 YYEEEE. The CDR3 consists of 14 residues. Losses at the gene ends were 2 bases for V and 5 bases for J; bases not matched to a gene: 3. CDR3 residues: CASSFSLAGDEQYF. CDR3 nucleotide sequence: TGTGCCAGCAGCTTCTCACTAGCGGGAGACGAGCAGTACTTC.

The rearrangement joins TRBV5-4 to TRBJ1-1, with 10 bases that match TRBD1. The CDR3 covers 15 residues. V lost 4 bases, J lost 5 bases, and 8 bases stayed unmatched. Germline CDR1 reads SGHNT; CDR2 reads YYREEE (reference sequence). The CDR3 nucleotides read TGTGCCAGCAGCCTGGGACAGGGGTTTCGTACTGAAGCTTTCTTT. It encodes CASSLGQGFRTEAFF.

The chain recombines TRBV7-9 with TRBJ2-2; D is unclear. Trimming shortened V by 1 base and J by 6 bases, and 3 bases separated the two germline ends. The CDR3 spans 12 residues. Germline V gene sequence: CDR1 SEHNR, CDR2 FQNEAQ (reference sequence). DNA for the CDR3: TGTGCCAGCAGCTTAGTCCCCGGGGAGCTGTTTTTT. It translates to CASSLVPGELFF.

The chain's CDR3 is CAINRKAEAYEQYF. Written as DNA, the CDR3 is TGTGCCATCAACCGGAAGGCGGAGGCCTACGAGCAGTACTTC. The rearrangement uses TRBV10-3 and TRBJ2-7; D is possibly TRBD2 (5 bases). CDR1 is ENHRY, CDR2 SYGVKD, per germline. V was pared by 7 bases and J by 2 bases, with 15 bases between. The length of the CDR3 is 14 residues.

CDR3 residues: CASSEGPQMGADTQYF. The DNA of the CDR3 is TGTGCCAGCAGTGAAGGGCCACAAATGGGGGCAGATACGCAGTATTTT. The chain uses TRBV6-1 and TRBJ2-3, with D perhaps given as TRBD1 or TRBD2 (5 bases each). Germline lookup yields CDR1 MNHNS and CDR2 SASEGT. V shed 1 base and J shed 4 bases, with 15 bases lying between them. CDR3 length: 16 residues.

This clone appeared a single time. The chain recombines TRBV6-4 with TRBJ2-3, with TRBD2 matching over 8 bases. The CDR3 has 16 residues. The V segment lost 0 bases and the J segment 3 bases; nucleotides outside the gene matches: 5. Germline assignment: CDR1 MRHNA and CDR2 SNTAGT. Here the CDR3 DNA reads TGTGCCAGCAGTGACTCGGCGGGGGGCGGAACAGATACGCAGTATTTT. Translation gives CASSDSAGGGTDTQYF.

The chain combines TRBV9 with TRBJ2-3; no definite D call. CDR3 length equals 12 residues. V was clipped by 0 bases and J by 5 bases, with 4 bases between them. Germline CDR1 and CDR2: SGDLS and YYNGEE. CDR3 DNA: TGTGCCAGCAGCGTAGGACAAGATACGCAGTATTTT. Translating gives CASSVGQDTQYF.

The chain carries TRBV27 and TRBJ2-7, with TRBD1 matching 7 bases. Losses at the gene ends were 5 bases for V and 3 bases for J; bases not matched to a gene: 7. CDR1 and CDR2 (germline): MNHEY, SMNVEV (reference sequence). There are 14 residues in the CDR3. CDR3 in DNA: TGTGCCAGCAGTCCCCGGACAGGCCGCTACGAGCAGTACTTC. This gives the protein CASSPRTGRYEQYF.